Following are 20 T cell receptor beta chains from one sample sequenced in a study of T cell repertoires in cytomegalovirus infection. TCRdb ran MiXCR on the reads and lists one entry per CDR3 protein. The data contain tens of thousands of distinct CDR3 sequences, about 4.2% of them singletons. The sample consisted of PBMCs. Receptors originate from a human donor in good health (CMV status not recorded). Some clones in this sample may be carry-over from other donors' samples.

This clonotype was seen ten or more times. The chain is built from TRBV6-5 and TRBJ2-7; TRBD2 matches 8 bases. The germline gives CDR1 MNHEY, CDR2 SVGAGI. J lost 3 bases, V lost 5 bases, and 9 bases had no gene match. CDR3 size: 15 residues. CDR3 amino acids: CASSPIAGPNYEQYF. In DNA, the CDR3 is TGTGCCAGCAGTCCGATAGCGGGACCTAACTACGAGCAGTACTTC.

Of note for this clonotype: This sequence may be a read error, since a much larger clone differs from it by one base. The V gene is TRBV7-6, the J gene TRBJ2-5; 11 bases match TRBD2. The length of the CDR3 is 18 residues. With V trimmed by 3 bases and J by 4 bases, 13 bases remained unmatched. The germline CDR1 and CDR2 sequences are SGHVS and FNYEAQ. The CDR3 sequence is CASSFRTSGPRAAETQYF. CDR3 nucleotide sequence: TGTGCCAGCAGCTTCCGGACTAGCGGGCCCAGGGCAGCAGAGACCCAGTACTTC. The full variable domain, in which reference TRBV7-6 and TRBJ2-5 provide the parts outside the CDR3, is GAGVSQSPRYKVTKRGQDVALRCDPISGHVSLYWYRQALGQGPEFLTYFNYEAQQDKSGLPNDRFSAERPEGSISTLTIQRTEQRDSAMYRCASSFRTSGPRAAETQYFGPGTRLLVL.

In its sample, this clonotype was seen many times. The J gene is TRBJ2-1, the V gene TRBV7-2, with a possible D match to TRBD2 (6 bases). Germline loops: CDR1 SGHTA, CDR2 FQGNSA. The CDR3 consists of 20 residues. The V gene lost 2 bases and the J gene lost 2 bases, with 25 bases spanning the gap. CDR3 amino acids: CASSLFVSVMREPTYNEQFF. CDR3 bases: TGTGCCAGCAGCTTATTCGTTTCGGTTATGCGGGAACCAACCTACAATGAGCAGTTCTTC.

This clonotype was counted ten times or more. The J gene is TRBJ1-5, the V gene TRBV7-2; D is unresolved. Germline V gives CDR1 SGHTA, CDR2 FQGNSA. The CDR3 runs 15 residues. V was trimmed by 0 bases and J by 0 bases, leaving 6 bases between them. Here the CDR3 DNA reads TGTGCCAGCAGCTTAGCTGCGAGTAGCAATCAGCCCCAGCATTTT. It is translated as CASSLAASSNQPQHF.

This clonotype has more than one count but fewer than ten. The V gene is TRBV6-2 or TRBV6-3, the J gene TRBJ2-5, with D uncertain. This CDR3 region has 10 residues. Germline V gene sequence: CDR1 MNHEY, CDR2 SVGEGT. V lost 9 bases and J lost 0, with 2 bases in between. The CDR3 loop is CARNQETQYF. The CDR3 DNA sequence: TGTGCCAGAAACCAAGAGACCCAGTACTTC.

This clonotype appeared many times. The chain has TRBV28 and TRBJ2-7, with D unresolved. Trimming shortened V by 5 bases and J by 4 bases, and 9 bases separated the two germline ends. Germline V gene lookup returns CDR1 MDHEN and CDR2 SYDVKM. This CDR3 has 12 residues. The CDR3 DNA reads TGTGCCAGCAGTGATCAGTCGTACGAGCAGTACTTC. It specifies CASSDQSYEQYF.

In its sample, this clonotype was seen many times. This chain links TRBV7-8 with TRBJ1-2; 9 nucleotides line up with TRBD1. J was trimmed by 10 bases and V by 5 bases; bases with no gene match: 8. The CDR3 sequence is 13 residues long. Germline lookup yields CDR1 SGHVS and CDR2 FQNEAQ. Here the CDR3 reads CASSTPGQGLYTF. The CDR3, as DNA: TGTGCCAGCAGCACTCCGGGACAGGGCCTCTACACCTTC.

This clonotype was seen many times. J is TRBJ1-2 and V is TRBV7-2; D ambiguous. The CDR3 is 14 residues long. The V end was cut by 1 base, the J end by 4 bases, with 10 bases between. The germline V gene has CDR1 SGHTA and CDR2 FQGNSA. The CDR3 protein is CASSLGGLGYGYTF. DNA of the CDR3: TGTGCCAGCAGCTTAGGAGGGCTCGGCTATGGCTACACCTTC. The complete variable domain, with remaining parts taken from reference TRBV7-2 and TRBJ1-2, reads GAGVSQSPSNKVTEKGKDVELRCDPISGHTALYWYRQSLGQGLEFLIYFQGNSAPDKSGLPSDRFSAERTGGSVSTLTIQRTQQEDSAVYLCASSLGGLGYGYTFGSGTRLTVV.

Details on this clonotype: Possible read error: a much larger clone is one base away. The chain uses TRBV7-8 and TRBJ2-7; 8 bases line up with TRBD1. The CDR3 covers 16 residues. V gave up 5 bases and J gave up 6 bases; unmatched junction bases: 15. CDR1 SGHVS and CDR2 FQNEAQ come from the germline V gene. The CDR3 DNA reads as TGTGCCAGCAGCAGAACCCCCCGGGACAGGCACTTCGAGCAGTACTTC. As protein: CASSRTPRDRHFEQYF.

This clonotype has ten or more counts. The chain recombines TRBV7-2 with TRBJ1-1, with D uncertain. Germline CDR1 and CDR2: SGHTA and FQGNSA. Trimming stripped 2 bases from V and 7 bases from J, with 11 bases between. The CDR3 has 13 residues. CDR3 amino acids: CASSLRARSEAFF. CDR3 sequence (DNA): TGTGCCAGCAGCTTAAGGGCGCGGAGTGAAGCTTTCTTT.

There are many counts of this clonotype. CDR3 nucleotides: TGTGCCAGCACCAAGGACAGGTTACTTGGAACCGGGGAGCTGTTTTTT. It encodes CASTKDRLLGTGELFF. J is TRBJ2-2 and V is TRBV7-2, with 7 bases aligning to TRBD1. Germline CDR1 is SGHTA and CDR2 is FQGNSA. CDR3 size: 16 residues. Trimming removed 7 bases from V and 5 bases from J; junction bases left unmatched: 13.

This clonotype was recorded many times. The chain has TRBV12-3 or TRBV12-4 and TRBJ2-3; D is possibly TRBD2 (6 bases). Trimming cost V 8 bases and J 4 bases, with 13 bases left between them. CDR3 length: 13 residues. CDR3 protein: CASGPTGADTQYF. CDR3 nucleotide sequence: TGTGCCAGCGGGCCAACGGGGGCAGATACGCAGTATTTT.

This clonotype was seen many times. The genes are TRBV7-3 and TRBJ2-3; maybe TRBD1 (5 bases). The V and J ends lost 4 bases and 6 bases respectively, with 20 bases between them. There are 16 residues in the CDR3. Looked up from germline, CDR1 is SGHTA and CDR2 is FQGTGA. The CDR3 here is CASSSHLGGAGDTQYF. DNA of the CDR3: TGTGCCAGCAGCTCCCACCTCGGTGGGGCTGGGGATACGCAGTATTTT.

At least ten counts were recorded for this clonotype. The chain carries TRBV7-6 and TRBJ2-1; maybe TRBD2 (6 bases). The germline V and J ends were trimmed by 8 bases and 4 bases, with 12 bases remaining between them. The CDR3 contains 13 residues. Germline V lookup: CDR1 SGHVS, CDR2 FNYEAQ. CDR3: CASSAGRYNEQFF. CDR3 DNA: TGTGCCAGCTCGGCGGGGCGGTACAATGAGCAGTTCTTC.

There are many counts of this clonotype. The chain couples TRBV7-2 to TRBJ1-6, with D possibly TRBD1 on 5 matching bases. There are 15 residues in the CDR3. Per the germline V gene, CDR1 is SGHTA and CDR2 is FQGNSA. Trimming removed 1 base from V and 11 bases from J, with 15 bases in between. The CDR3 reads CASSLGQTRGTPLHF. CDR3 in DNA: TGTGCCAGCAGCTTAGGACAGACCCGAGGGACACCCCTCCACTTT. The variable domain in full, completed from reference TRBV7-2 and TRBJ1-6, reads GAGVSQSPSNKVTEKGKDVELRCDPISGHTALYWYRQSLGQGLEFLIYFQGNSAPDKSGLPSDRFSAERTGGSVSTLTIQRTQQEDSAVYLCASSLGQTRGTPLHFGNGTRLTVT.

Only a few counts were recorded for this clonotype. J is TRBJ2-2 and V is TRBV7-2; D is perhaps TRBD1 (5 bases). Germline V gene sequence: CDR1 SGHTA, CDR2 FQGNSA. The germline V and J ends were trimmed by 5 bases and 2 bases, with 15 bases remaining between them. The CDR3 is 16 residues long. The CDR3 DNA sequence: TGTGCCAGCAGCCCAAGGGGCAGTTTTAACACCGGGGAGCTGTTTTTT. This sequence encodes CASSPRGSFNTGELFF.

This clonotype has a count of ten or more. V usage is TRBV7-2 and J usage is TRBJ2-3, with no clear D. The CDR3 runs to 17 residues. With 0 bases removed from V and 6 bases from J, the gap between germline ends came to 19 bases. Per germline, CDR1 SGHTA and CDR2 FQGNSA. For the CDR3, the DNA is TGTGCCAGCAGCTTAGCGCGAGCCAAATCACTACTGGATACGCAGTATTTT. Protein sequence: CASSLARAKSLLDTQYF.

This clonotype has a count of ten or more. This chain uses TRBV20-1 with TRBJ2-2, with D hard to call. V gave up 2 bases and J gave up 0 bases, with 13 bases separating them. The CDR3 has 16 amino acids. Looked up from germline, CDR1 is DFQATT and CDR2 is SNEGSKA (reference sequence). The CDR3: CSARSSDHANTGELFF. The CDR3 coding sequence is TGCAGTGCTAGATCGTCGGACCACGCGAACACCGGGGAGCTGTTTTTT.

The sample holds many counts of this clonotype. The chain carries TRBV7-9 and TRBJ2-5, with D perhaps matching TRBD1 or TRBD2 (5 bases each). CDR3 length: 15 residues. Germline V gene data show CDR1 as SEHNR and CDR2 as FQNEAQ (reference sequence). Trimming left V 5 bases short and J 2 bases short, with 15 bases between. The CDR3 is CASSLLRGQQETQYF. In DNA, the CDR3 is TGTGCCAGCAGCCTGCTGAGGGGCCAACAAGAGACCCAGTACTTC. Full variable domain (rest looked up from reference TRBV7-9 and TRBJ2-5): DTGVSQNPRHKITKRGQNVTFRCDPISEHNRLYWYRQTLGQGPEFLTYFQNEAQLEKSRLLSDRFSAERPKGSFSTLEIQRTEQGDSAMYLCASSLLRGQQETQYFGPGTRLLVL.

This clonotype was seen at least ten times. CDR3 sequence (DNA): TGTGCCAGCAGTTTAAGAGCAGATACGCAGTATTTT. Encoded protein: CASSLRADTQYF. The chain recombines TRBV12-3 or TRBV12-4 with TRBJ2-3; D not certain. Trimming stripped 2 bases from V and 4 bases from J, with 4 bases between. The CDR3 spans 12 residues.